This entry lists 13 T cell receptor beta chains sequenced from one sample in a study of cytomegalovirus exposure and HLA in healthy donors. PCR amplification relied on 60 Vbeta primers (plus 13 Jbeta primers). Here immunoSEQ multiplex PCR was the method, and the copy in TCRdb shows in-frame clones only, minus some. This sample has about 140,000 clones, with 70% found just once. The sequencing input was PBMCs. All receptors come from a woman aged 25 to 45 in good health and CMV-seronegative.

The V and J genes are TRBV30 and TRBJ1-5, with TRBD1 identical over 11 bases. Germline CDR1 GTSNPN, CDR2 SVGIG (reference sequence). The length of the CDR3 is 16 residues. Trimming took 3 bases from V and 7 from J; bases not matched to a gene: 11. The CDR3 loop reads CAWSGTGGGWGQPQHF. The CDR3 DNA sequence: TGTGCCTGGAGCGGGACAGGGGGAGGGTGGGGGCAGCCCCAGCATTTT. Full variable domain (remainder filled in from reference TRBV30 and TRBJ1-5): SQTIHQWPATLVQPVGSPLSLECTVEGTSNPNLYWYRQAAGRGLQLLFYSVGIGQISSEVPQNLSASRPQDRQFILSSKKLLLSDSGFYLCAWSGTGGGWGQPQHFGDGTRLSIL.

V is TRBV7-8 and J is TRBJ1-5; the D is unclear. Trimming shortened V by 5 bases and J by 2 bases, and 13 bases separated the two germline ends. CDR3 length: 15 amino acids. The germline gives CDR1 SGHVS, CDR2 FQNEAQ. The CDR3 is CASSMGPGGNQPQHF. In nucleotides, the CDR3 is TGTGCCAGCAGCATGGGTCCCGGGGGCAATCAGCCCCAGCATTTT.

The gene calls are TRBV27 and TRBJ1-3, with 8 positions matching TRBD1. Germline CDR1 reads MNHEY; CDR2 reads SMNVEV (reference sequence). The CDR3 is made up of 17 amino acids. Trimming cost V 6 bases and J 5 bases; bases outside gene matches: 15. CDR3 residues: CASRGQGASIERNTIYF. The CDR3 bases are TGTGCCAGCAGGGGGCAGGGGGCGAGTATAGAGCGAAACACCATATATTTT.

The chain links TRBV6-5 to TRBJ1-3, with no clear D. Germline V gene data show CDR1 as MNHEY and CDR2 as SVGAGI. The CDR3 runs 15 residues. The V end lost 6 bases, the J end lost 1 base, and 13 bases lay between the germline ends. The CDR3 coding sequence is TGTGCCAGCAGCCCCGGACGGGAATCTGGAAACACCATATATTTT. Encoded protein: CASSPGRESGNTIYF.

This chain joins TRBV11-2 and TRBJ1-6, with a possible D match to TRBD1 (6 bases). V lost 5 bases to trimming and J lost 8 bases, with 19 bases between them. Germline V gives CDR1 SGHAT, CDR2 FQNNGV. This CDR3 comprises 16 residues. Here the CDR3 DNA reads TGTGCCAGCAGCCTTGCGGGGGGGGCGATGGATTCACCCCTCCACTTT. This sequence encodes CASSLAGGAMDSPLHF.

This sequence joins TRBV7-3 and TRBJ2-2; 7 bases map to TRBD2. V gave up 5 bases and J gave up 6 bases; unmatched junction bases: 6. The CDR3 runs 14 residues. CDR1 is SGHTA and CDR2 is FQGTGA in the germline V gene. CDR3 coding DNA: TGTGCCAGCAGCCCCGGCGGGAGAGCCGGGGAGCTGTTTTTT. Translation gives CASSPGGRAGELFF.

The chain employs TRBV11-3 and TRBJ1-3; 11 nucleotides line up with TRBD1. After removal of 5 bases from V and 0 bases from J, the junction contained 3 bases not matched to a gene. Germline CDR1 and CDR2: SGHNT and YENEEA. CDR3 length equals 16 residues. The CDR3 loop is CASSPGTGGSGNTIYF. In DNA form, the CDR3 reads TGTGCCAGCAGCCCCGGGACAGGGGGCTCTGGAAACACCATATATTTT.

The CDR3 nucleotides read TGTGCCAGCAGCGCTGGCCGGGGGGCCCGGGAGACCCAGTACTTC. It codes for CASSAGRGARETQYF. The chain is built from TRBV5-6 and TRBJ2-5, with a possible D match to TRBD2 (7 bases). The ends were cut back, 4 bases at V and 5 bases at J, with 18 bases in the middle. CDR1 and CDR2 (germline): SGHDT, YYEEEE. There are 15 residues in the CDR3.

The rearrangement uses TRBV29-1 and TRBJ2-2; tentative D call: TRBD2 (5 bases). CDR1 is SQVTM, CDR2 ANQGSEA, per germline. The germline V and J ends were trimmed by 5 bases and 0 bases, with 13 bases remaining between them. This CDR3 has 15 residues. In DNA, the CDR3 is TGCAGCGTTCCAAATCCAGCGGCGAACACCGGGGAGCTGTTTTTT. Its protein product is CSVPNPAANTGELFF.

The genes are TRBV4-1 and TRBJ2-6; tentative D call: TRBD2 (6 bases). V was cut by 1 base and J by 0 bases, with 10 bases left in between. The CDR3 consists of 17 residues. Germline V gene sequence: CDR1 MGHRA, CDR2 YSYEKL. In nucleotides, the CDR3 is TGCGCCAGCAGCCAAGCTGGGGGGAGCTCTGGGGCCAACGTCCTGACTTTC. Its translation: CASSQAGGSSGANVLTF.

The chain uses TRBV10-3 and TRBJ2-2; the match to TRBD1 covers 9 bases. With V trimmed by 5 bases and J by 7 bases, 5 bases remained unmatched. CDR1 is ENHRY, CDR2 SYGVKD, per germline. This CDR3 comprises 14 residues. CDR3 residues: CAISSQGAVGELFF. DNA for the CDR3: TGTGCCATCAGTTCACAGGGGGCTGTCGGGGAGCTGTTTTTT.

This clone was seen more than once but under ten times. Relative to the germline gene, one junction end is altered; a read error may explain this. The rearrangement joins TRBV7-7 to TRBJ2-1; no clear D gene. Per germline, CDR1 SSHAT and CDR2 FNYEAQ (reference sequence). CDR3 length: 15 residues. CDR3 loop: CASSLSWSSYNEQFF. The CDR3 nucleotides read TGTGCTAGCAGCTTAAGCTGGAGCTCCTACAATGAGCAGTTCTTC.

The V gene is TRBV9, the J gene TRBJ1-3; D ambiguous. The V end was cut by 0 bases, the J end by 0 bases, with 10 bases between. The length of the CDR3 is 16 residues. Germline loops: CDR1 SGDLS, CDR2 YYNGEE. CDR3 region: CASSVGGPGSGNTIYF. In DNA, the CDR3 is TGTGCCAGCAGCGTAGGAGGGCCCGGCTCTGGAAACACCATATATTTT.